These 26 T cell receptor beta chains share one sample of origin, sequenced in a study of T-cell memory formation after mild COVID-19. MiXCR, run by TCRdb on the 5' RACE reads, gives a single entry per CDR3 protein. The sample shows approximately 500,000 distinct CDR3 sequences, roughly 25% of them seen only once. Sequenced sample: PBMCs or a T cell subset sorted from them (not recorded which). These receptors came from an adult woman who had mild COVID-19 (a few samples of this study predate the infection). Cell type and time point are not known.

CDR3 sequence (DNA): TGTGCCAGCAGCTTAAATTTTAACACTGAAGCTTTCTTT. Protein: CASSLNFNTEAFF. This rearrangement joins TRBV7-3 to TRBJ1-1; D uncertain. Germline loops: CDR1 SGHTA, CDR2 FQGTGA. V was cut by 1 base and J by 2 bases, with 5 bases left in between. This CDR3 is built from 13 residues.

The rearrangement joins TRBV4-2 to TRBJ2-5, with a tentative D call TRBD2 (6 bases). There are 14 residues in the CDR3. V was clipped by 4 bases and J by 5 bases, with 14 bases between them. Germline CDR1 reads LGHNA; CDR2 reads YNFKEQ. The CDR3 DNA is TGTGCCAGCAGCCCCCGGGAGCCACCCGAGACCCAGTACTTC. This codes for CASSPREPPETQYF.

Many counts were recorded for this clonotype. This chain connects TRBV24-1 to TRBJ2-1, with 7 bases identical to TRBD2. This CDR3 spans 15 amino acids. The trim removed 3 bases at V and 3 bases at J, leaving 4 bases unmatched. The V gene's germline CDR1 is KGHDR and CDR2 SFDVKD. As DNA, the CDR3 is TGTGCCACCAGTGATACCGGGACTATCTACAATGAGCAGTTCTTC. Residues: CATSDTGTIYNEQFF.

This sequence joins TRBV6-2 or TRBV6-3 and TRBJ2-7; TRBD1 matches 8 bases. Unmatched junction bases numbered 8, after V lost 1 base and J lost 6 bases. Germline V gene sequence: CDR1 MNHEY, CDR2 SVGEGT. The CDR3 runs to 15 residues. The CDR3 region has the DNA TGTGCCAGCAGTTACTATCTCCAGGGGGCGAGCGAGCAGTACTTC. It specifies CASSYYLQGASEQYF.

This clonotype came up many times. V is TRBV20-1 and J is TRBJ2-7; no firm D call. Germline CDR1 is DFQATT and CDR2 is SNEGSKA (reference sequence). The length of the CDR3 is 12 residues. V was cut by 4 bases and J by 4 bases, with 11 bases left in between. Written as DNA, the CDR3 is TGCAGTGCTAATCTGGGGATTTACGAGCAGTACTTC. Translation: CSANLGIYEQYF.

This clonotype was found a few times. V is TRBV20-1 and J is TRBJ2-3, with D possibly matching TRBD1 (5 bases). The V gene's germline CDR1 is DFQATT and CDR2 SNEGSKA (reference sequence). The CDR3 extends over 13 amino acids. The ends were cut back, 3 bases at V and 1 base at J, with 8 bases in the middle. This chain's CDR3 is CSAREGGTDTQYF. The CDR3 coding sequence is TGCAGTGCTAGGGAAGGGGGCACAGATACGCAGTATTTT.

A few counts support this clonotype. V gene TRBV7-9 combines with J gene TRBJ2-1, with D maybe TRBD2 (5 bases). V lost 4 bases, J lost 4 bases, and 14 bases lay in between. CDR3 length equals 15 residues. Per germline, CDR1 SEHNR and CDR2 FQNEAQ (reference sequence). CDR3 in amino acids: CASSSPGLKYNEQFF. The DNA of the CDR3 is TGTGCCAGCAGCTCCCCCGGACTGAAGTACAATGAGCAGTTCTTC.

This clonotype appeared a few times. The chain combines TRBV12-3 or TRBV12-4 with TRBJ2-7; maybe TRBD1 (6 bases). Trimming pared 6 bases from V and 7 bases from J, leaving 13 bases between. The CDR3 length is 12 residues. The CDR3 reads CASSNDRKEQYF. The CDR3 nucleotides read TGTGCCAGCAGCAACGACAGGAAAGAGCAGTACTTC.

The chain joins TRBV27 to TRBJ2-1, with D uncertain. V lost 3 bases and J 0 bases, leaving 9 bases between the germline ends. This CDR3 spans 15 amino acids. Germline V lookup: CDR1 MNHEY, CDR2 SMNVEV (reference sequence). CDR3 sequence (DNA): TGTGCCAGCAGTTTTGCACCAAACTCCTACAATGAGCAGTTCTTC. Its protein is CASSFAPNSYNEQFF.

In DNA, the CDR3 is TGTGCCAGCAGCTTGCTGCACGGGGACAATGAGCAGTTCTTC. Protein: CASSLLHGDNEQFF. The V call is TRBV7-6, the J call TRBJ2-1, with D perhaps matching TRBD2 (5 bases). Trimming left V 3 bases short and J 5 bases short, with 11 bases between. The CDR3 runs to 14 residues. Germline CDR1 reads SGHVS; CDR2 reads FNYEAQ.

The V call is TRBV18, the J call TRBJ1-4, with a tentative D call TRBD1 (5 bases). The germline V gene has CDR1 KGHSH and CDR2 LQKENI. Trimming left V 6 bases short and J 7 bases short, with 18 bases between. The CDR3 consists of 15 residues. Here the CDR3 DNA reads TGTGCCAGCTCCGATCAGGGAATGAGTGGTGAAAAACTGTTTTTT. It codes for CASSDQGMSGEKLFF.

The chain carries TRBV18 and TRBJ2-1; no clear D. The germline V gene has CDR1 KGHSH and CDR2 LQKENI. Trimming pared 6 bases from V and 0 bases from J, leaving 15 bases between. CDR3 length equals 16 residues. The CDR3 is CASSQSLRSSYNEQFF. Here the CDR3 DNA reads TGTGCCAGCTCCCAGAGCCTGAGGAGCTCCTACAATGAGCAGTTCTTC.

This rearrangement joins TRBV24-1 to TRBJ2-7, with D possibly TRBD2 on 5 matching bases. The length of the CDR3 is 12 residues. Germline V gene data show CDR1 as KGHDR and CDR2 as SFDVKD. V lost 2 bases to trimming and J lost 6 bases, with 7 bases between them. Here the CDR3 DNA reads TGTGCCACCAGTGATTACGGGATCGAGCAGTACTTC. Encoded protein: CATSDYGIEQYF.

The rearrangement joins TRBV10-3 to TRBJ1-2; the match to TRBD1 covers 8 bases. Germline V gene data show CDR1 as ENHRY and CDR2 as SYGVKD. CDR3 length: 13 amino acids. The junction had 5 bases not matched to a gene; V was cut back by 4 bases and J by 7 bases. This chain's CDR3 is CAISADREAGYTF. CDR3 bases: TGTGCCATCAGTGCGGACAGGGAGGCTGGCTACACCTTC.

This clonotype has a handful of counts. CDR3: CASTAELASYEQYF. Here the CDR3 DNA reads TGTGCCAGCACAGCTGAGCTAGCGAGCTACGAGCAGTACTTC. The chain uses TRBV4-2 and TRBJ2-7; tentative D call: TRBD2 (6 bases). The V end lost 7 bases, the J end lost 3 bases, and 16 bases lay between the germline ends. CDR3 length: 14 amino acids. The germline CDR1 and CDR2 sequences are LGHNA and YNFKEQ.

In DNA form, the CDR3 reads TGTGCCAGCAGCTGGGGGACCACTTACCCGACAGATACGCAGTATTTT. Residues: CASSWGTTYPTDTQYF. The V gene is TRBV11-2, the J gene TRBJ2-3, with D perhaps being TRBD1 or TRBD2 (5 bases each). CDR3 size: 16 residues. V shed 4 bases and J shed 3 bases, with 17 bases lying between them. Germline CDR1 reads SGHAT; CDR2 reads FQNNGV.

This chain connects TRBV24-1 to TRBJ1-4, with unresolved D. V was pared by 4 bases and J by 4 bases, with 9 bases between. This CDR3 spans 14 amino acids. Germline CDR1 reads KGHDR; CDR2 reads SFDVKD. The CDR3 loop is CATSDPGNNEKLFF. The CDR3 coding sequence is TGTGCCACCAGTGACCCAGGCAATAATGAAAAACTGTTTTTT.

The rearrangement uses TRBV9 and TRBJ2-3; 7 bases are shared with TRBD2. Trimming removed 4 bases from V and 2 bases from J; junction bases left unmatched: 4. Germline lookup yields CDR1 SGDLS and CDR2 YYNGEE. The CDR3 loop spans 14 amino acids. This CDR3 is CASSRAGVTDTQYF. CDR3 nucleotide sequence: TGTGCCAGCAGCCGTGCGGGGGTCACAGATACGCAGTATTTT.

V gene TRBV5-4 combines with J gene TRBJ2-3, with TRBD2 as a possible D gene (6 bases). CDR3 size: 16 residues. The V end lost 4 bases, the J end lost 0 bases, and 15 bases lay between the germline ends. Per germline, CDR1 SGHNT and CDR2 YYREEE (reference sequence). The CDR3 sequence: CASSQRSGRSTDTQYF. CDR3 DNA sequence: TGTGCCAGCAGCCAGCGCTCGGGGAGGAGCACAGATACGCAGTATTTT.

This clonotype was counted only a few times. The genes are TRBV5-1 and TRBJ1-5; D ambiguous. V was clipped by 0 bases and J by 7 bases, with 8 bases between them. The germline gives CDR1 SGHRS, CDR2 YFSETQ. There are 13 residues in the CDR3. The CDR3 loop is CASSLGLAQPQHF. The CDR3, as DNA: TGCGCCAGCAGCTTGGGGTTAGCCCAGCCCCAGCATTTT.

J is TRBJ1-4 and V is TRBV5-5; 7 bases agree with TRBD1. The germline V gene has CDR1 SGHKS and CDR2 YYEKEE (reference sequence). The CDR3 runs to 15 residues. The ends lost 4 bases at V and 3 bases at J; junction bases unmatched: 6. The CDR3 loop is CASSHTGDPNEKLFF. The CDR3 nucleotides read TGTGCCAGCAGCCACACAGGGGATCCTAATGAAAAACTGTTTTTT. Drawing the rest from reference TRBV5-5 and TRBJ1-4, the complete variable domain is DAGVTQSPTHLIKTRGQQVTLRCSPISGHKSVSWYQQVLGQGPQFIFQYYEKEERGRGNFPDRFSARQFPNYSSELNVNALLLGDSALYLCASSHTGDPNEKLFFGSGTQLSVL.

The chain has TRBV20-1 and TRBJ1-3; D gene ambiguous. The germline CDR1 and CDR2 sequences are DFQATT and SNEGSKA (reference sequence). This CDR3 is 16 amino acids long. V was clipped by 3 bases and J by 0 bases, with 15 bases between them. The CDR3 nucleotides are TGCAGTGCTAGGGCCATGGGGTCCGCCTCTGGAAACACCATATATTTT. As protein: CSARAMGSASGNTIYF.

This clonotype was seen more than once but under ten times. The J gene is TRBJ2-5, the V gene TRBV12-3 or TRBV12-4, with TRBD2 identical over 10 bases. J lost 4 bases, V lost 4 bases, and 9 bases had no gene match. The CDR3 is 16 residues long. CDR3 coding DNA: TGTGCCAGCAGTTCCGGAAGCGGGGGGGGCCGAGAGACCCAGTACTTC. Translation gives CASSSGSGGGRETQYF.

V usage is TRBV5-1 and J usage is TRBJ2-3; D possibly corresponds to TRBD2 (5 bases). The CDR3 runs 14 residues. The germline CDR1 and CDR2 sequences are SGHRS and YFSETQ. Trimming took off 0 bases at V and 4 bases at J, with 9 bases between the two ends. CDR3 sequence reads: CASSLDQEADTQYF. The CDR3 nucleotides are TGCGCCAGCAGCTTGGATCAGGAGGCAGATACGCAGTATTTT.

V gene TRBV15 combines with J gene TRBJ2-7; 8 bases fit TRBD1. The CDR3 sequence is 15 residues long. Germline trimming cut 1 base from V and 6 bases from J; bases unmatched to any gene: 8. In germline, CDR1 is LNHNV, CDR2 YYDKDF (reference sequence). The chain's CDR3 is CATSRGGTGVLEQYF. CDR3 nucleotide sequence: TGTGCCACCAGCAGAGGCGGGACAGGCGTTCTCGAGCAGTACTTC.

The chain carries TRBV24-1 and TRBJ2-2; D remains unclear. Trimming cost V 8 bases and J 5 bases, with 11 bases left between them. The V gene's germline CDR1 is KGHDR and CDR2 SFDVKD. The CDR3 is made up of 13 amino acids. The CDR3 bases are TGTGCCACCAAAAGGACGTCGACCGGGGAGCTGTTTTTT. Protein sequence: CATKRTSTGELFF.